A single T cell receptor (beta chain) is shown here with its context. Antigen: not known. This record belongs to a study of PD-1 blockade in classical Hodgkin lymphoma. General study points: Exclusion was the outcome for patients who began nivolumab under 1 year after ASCT. Factors driving the repertoire differences, possibly disease activity or prior therapy, remain undefined. Healthy donors were reported to have higher baseline TCR diversity than newly diagnosed patients.

CDR3 length: 15 amino acids. Germline loops: CDR1 MNHEY, CDR2 SMNVEV (reference sequence). V was cut by 5 bases and J by 1 base, with 11 bases left in between. Regarding time point: cycle 4 day 1 (C4D1), after 6 weeks of nivolumab. Patients all relapsed after autologous stem cell transplantation, and there was variation in brentuximab vedotin exposure. Here immunoSEQ multiplex PCR was the method, and the copy in TCRdb shows in-frame clones only, minus some. The sample lists roughly 100,000 clones, over 85% occurring once. This clonotype originated in a human donor with classical Hodgkin lymphoma. This chain uses TRBV27 with TRBJ2-2, with D perhaps TRBD1 or TRBD2 (5 bases each). Material: peripheral blood mononuclear cells (PBMCs), obtained before the fourth cycle of nivolumab. CDR3 DNA sequence: TGTGCCAGCAGTGGGCCGGGGCGGAACACCGGGGAGCTGTTTTTT. Its protein is CASSGPGRNTGELFF.